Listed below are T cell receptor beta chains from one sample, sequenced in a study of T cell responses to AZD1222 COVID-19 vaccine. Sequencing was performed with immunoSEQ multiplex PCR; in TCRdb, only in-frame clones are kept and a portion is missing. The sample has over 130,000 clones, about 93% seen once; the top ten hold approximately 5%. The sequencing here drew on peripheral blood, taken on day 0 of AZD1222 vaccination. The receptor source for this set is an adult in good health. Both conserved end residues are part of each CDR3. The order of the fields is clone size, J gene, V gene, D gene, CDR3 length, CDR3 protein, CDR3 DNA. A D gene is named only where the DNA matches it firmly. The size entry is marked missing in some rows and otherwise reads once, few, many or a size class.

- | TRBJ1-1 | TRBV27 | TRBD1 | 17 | CASRPNRGGSQNTEAFF | TGTGCCAGCCGTCCGAACAGGGGAGGATCCCAGAACACTGAAGCTTTCTTT
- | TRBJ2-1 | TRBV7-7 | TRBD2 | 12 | CASSLGGGEQFF | TGTGCTAGCAGCTTAGGCGGGGGTGAGCAGTTCTTC
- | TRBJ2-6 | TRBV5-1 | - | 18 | CASSLAGGAFGGANVLTF | TGCGCCAGCAGCTTGGCTGGGGGCGCCTTTGGGGGGGCCAACGTCCTGACTTTC
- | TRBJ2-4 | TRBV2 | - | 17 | CASSEVAAGLAKNIQYF | TGTGCCAGCAGTGAAGTAGCGGCGGGATTAGCCAAAAACATTCAGTACTTC
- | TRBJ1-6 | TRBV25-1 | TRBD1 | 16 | CASRDTGGLRNSPLHF | TGTGCCAGCAGAGACACAGGGGGCTTGAGGAATTCACCCCTCCACTTT
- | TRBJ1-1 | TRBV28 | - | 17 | CASSLGGPGPRGTEAFF | TGTGCCAGCAGTTTAGGCGGACCAGGCCCCCGGGGCACTGAAGCTTTCTTT
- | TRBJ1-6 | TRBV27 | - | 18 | CASSQRTAPSSYNSPLHF | TGTGCCAGCAGTCAACGGACGGCCCCCAGCTCCTATAATTCACCCCTCCACTTT
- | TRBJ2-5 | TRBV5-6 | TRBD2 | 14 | CASSHGLRGETQYF | TGTGCCAGCAGTCATGGACTGCGGGGGGAGACCCAGTACTTC
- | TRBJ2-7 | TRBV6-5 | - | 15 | CASRALGGIVYEQYF | TGTGCCAGCAGAGCACTTGGGGGGATCGTCTACGAGCAGTACTTC
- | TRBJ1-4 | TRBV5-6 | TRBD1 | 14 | CASRKQGIGEKLFF | TGTGCCAGCAGGAAACAGGGGATTGGGGAAAAACTGTTTTTT
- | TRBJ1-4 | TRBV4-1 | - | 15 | CASSQVNSPNEKLFF | TGCGCCAGCAGCCAAGTCAACAGCCCGAATGAAAAACTGTTTTTT
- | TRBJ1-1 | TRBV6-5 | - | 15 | CASSYSYRSNTEAFF | TGTGCCAGCAGTTACTCCTACAGGTCAAACACTGAAGCTTTCTTT
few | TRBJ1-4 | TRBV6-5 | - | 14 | CASRPGTTNEKLFF | TGTGCCAGCAGACCCGGGACAACTAATGAAAAACTGTTTTTT
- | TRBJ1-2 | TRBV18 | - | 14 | CASSPLRGRDTYTF | TGTGCCAGCTCACCACTTAGGGGCAGAGATACATACACCTTC
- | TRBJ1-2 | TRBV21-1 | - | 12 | CASSKTGDGYTF | TGTGCCAGCAGCAAGACAGGGGATGGCTACACCTTC
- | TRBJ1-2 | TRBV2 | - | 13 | CASSEGQGRGYTF | TGTGCCAGCAGTGAAGGGCAGGGTCGCGGCTACACCTTC
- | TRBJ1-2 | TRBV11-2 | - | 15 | CASSSPGGARWGYTF | TGTGCCAGCAGCTCCCCGGGTGGGGCCCGCTGGGGCTACACCTTC
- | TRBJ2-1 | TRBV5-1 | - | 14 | CASSFGLIDNEQFF | TGCGCCAGCAGCTTCGGACTGATTGACAATGAGCAGTTCTTC
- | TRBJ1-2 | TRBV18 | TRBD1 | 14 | CASSPWGTEYGYTF | TGTGCCAGCTCACCCTGGGGGACAGAATATGGCTACACCTTC
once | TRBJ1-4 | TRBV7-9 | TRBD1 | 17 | CASRPGQGSSSNEKLFF | TGTGCCAGCAGACCTGGACAGGGTAGTTCCTCTAATGAAAAACTGTTTTTT
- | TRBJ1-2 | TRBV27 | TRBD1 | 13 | CASSWTGNYGYTF | TGTGCCAGCAGTTGGACAGGAAACTATGGCTACACCTTC
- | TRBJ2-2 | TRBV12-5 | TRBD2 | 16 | CASGLVPGGGTGELFF | TGTGCTAGTGGTTTGGTACCCGGGGGGGGCACCGGGGAGCTGTTTTTT
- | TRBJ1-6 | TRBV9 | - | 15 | CASSPPGIYNSPLHF | TGTGCCAGCAGCCCCCCGGGGATCTATAATTCACCCCTCCACTTT
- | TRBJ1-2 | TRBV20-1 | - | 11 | CSAVPAYGYTF | TGCAGTGCAGTCCCGGCTTATGGCTACACCTTC
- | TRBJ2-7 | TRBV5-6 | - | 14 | CASSFRSRSYEQYF | TGTGCCAGCAGCTTTAGGTCGCGCTCCTACGAGCAGTACTTC
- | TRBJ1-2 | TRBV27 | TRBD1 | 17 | CASSLRDRQGTYYGYTF | TGTGCCAGCAGTTTACGAGACCGACAGGGGACCTACTATGGCTACACCTTC
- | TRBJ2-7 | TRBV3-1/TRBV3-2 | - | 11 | CASSHSYEQYF | TGTGCCAGCAGCCACTCCTACGAGCAGTACTTC
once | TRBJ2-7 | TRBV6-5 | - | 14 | CASSYATGSYEQYF | TGTGCCAGCAGTTACGCTACAGGGTCCTACGAGCAGTACTTC
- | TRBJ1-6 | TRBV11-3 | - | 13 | CASSLGIDSPLHF | TGTGCCAGCAGCTTAGGGATCGATTCACCCCTCCACTTT
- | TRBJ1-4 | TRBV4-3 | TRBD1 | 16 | CASSQAWTGRDEKLFF | TGCGCCAGCAGCCAAGCTTGGACAGGGAGAGATGAAAAACTGTTTTTT
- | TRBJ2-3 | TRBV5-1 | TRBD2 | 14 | CASSVAGGGNTQYF | TGCGCCAGCAGCGTAGCGGGAGGTGGTAATACGCAGTATTTT
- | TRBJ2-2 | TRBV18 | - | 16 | CASSPLDQFFTGELFF | TGTGCCAGCTCACCGCTCGATCAGTTTTTCACCGGGGAGCTGTTTTTT
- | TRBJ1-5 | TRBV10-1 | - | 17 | CASSEEGARNGNQPQHF | TGCGCCAGCAGTGAGGAGGGAGCCCGGAATGGCAATCAGCCCCAGCATTTT